The 22 T cell receptor beta chains reported below all come from one sample, sequenced in a study of blood T cell repertoires in COVID-19. Here immunoSEQ multiplex PCR was the method, and the copy in TCRdb shows in-frame clones only, minus some. The sample consists of under 350,000 clones, 83% of them appearing once. The material sequenced was peripheral blood. The receptors shown here come from a woman in her fifties or sixties who had recovered from COVID-19.

Only one count was recorded for this clone. The chain uses TRBV4-3 and TRBJ1-1; possibly TRBD1 for D (6 bases). Per germline, CDR1 LGHNA and CDR2 YSLEER. Trimming took off 2 bases at V and 7 bases at J, with 20 bases between the two ends. The CDR3 is 16 amino acids. The CDR3 is CASSQSVGIRDIEAFF. For the CDR3, the DNA is TGCGCCAGCAGCCAATCAGTTGGGATCCGGGACATTGAAGCTTTCTTT.

This clone was picked up one time. This sequence joins TRBV28 and TRBJ2-3; TRBD2 agrees at 7 bases. Germline CDR1 and CDR2: MDHEN and SYDVKM. The CDR3 totals 13 residues. V shed 10 bases and J 6 bases; nucleotides not matched to a gene: 10. This CDR3 is CATETQGGDTQYF. The CDR3 region has the DNA TGTGCCACCGAGACGCAGGGAGGGGATACGCAGTATTTT.

This clone was counted only a few times. The chain has TRBV28 and TRBJ1-4; perhaps TRBD1 as D (5 bases). CDR1 is MDHEN and CDR2 is SYDVKM in the germline V gene. This CDR3 is 12 amino acids long. V lost 8 bases, J lost 6 bases, and 10 bases lay in between. In DNA, the CDR3 is TGTGCCAGCTGTACGACAGATGAAAAACTGTTTTTT. This encodes CASCTTDEKLFF.

This clone was observed a single time. The CDR3 nucleotides read TGTGCCAGCAGCTCATACAGGGGGCAGACCCAGTACTTC. Protein: CASSSYRGQTQYF. The chain joins TRBV7-3 to TRBJ2-5; 9 bases agree with TRBD1. Germline loops: CDR1 SGHTA, CDR2 FQGTGA. CDR3 length: 13 residues. Losses at the gene ends were 4 bases for V and 6 bases for J; bases not matched to a gene: 3.

This chain links TRBV5-6 with TRBJ2-7; 8 bases are shared with TRBD1. This CDR3 contains 15 residues. Germline V gene lookup returns CDR1 SGHDT and CDR2 YYEEEE. V gave up 0 bases and J gave up 4 bases; unmatched junction bases: 6. This chain's CDR3 is CASSLAGTGVYEQYF. The CDR3 nucleotides read TGTGCCAGCAGCTTGGCCGGGACAGGAGTTTACGAGCAGTACTTC.

This clone was counted a single time. This chain joins TRBV5-8 and TRBJ1-3; the D gene is possibly TRBD1 (6 bases). The CDR3 is made up of 14 amino acids. The germline V and J ends were trimmed by 4 bases and 8 bases, with 16 bases remaining between them. Germline lookup yields CDR1 SGHTS and CDR2 YDEGEE. As DNA, the CDR3 is TGTGCCAGCAGCCCCGGACAGTTGGTGGACACCATATATTTT. This translates into CASSPGQLVDTIYF.

V usage is TRBV3-1 (or the pseudogene TRBV3-2) and J usage is TRBJ1-4; unclear D gene. CDR3 length equals 15 residues. V was pared by 1 base and J by 4 bases, with 10 bases between. From germline, CDR1 is LGHDT and CDR2 YNNKEL (reference sequence). The CDR3 coding sequence is TGTGCCAGCAGCCAAGCCTGGGCAGATAATGAAAAACTGTTTTTT. Translation gives CASSQAWADNEKLFF.

This chain connects TRBV3-1 (or the pseudogene TRBV3-2) to TRBJ2-7, with a tentative D call TRBD2 (5 bases). In germline, CDR1 is LGHDT, CDR2 YNNKEL (reference sequence). Trimming removed 3 bases at V and 4 bases at J, with 10 bases between. The CDR3 spans 13 residues. The CDR3 DNA reads as TGTGCCAGCAGCCAGAGGACTGCTTACGAGCAGTACTTC. Translating gives CASSQRTAYEQYF.

This chain uses TRBV9 with TRBJ2-1, with D maybe TRBD1 (6 bases). The CDR3 has 14 residues. Per the germline V gene, CDR1 is SGDLS and CDR2 is YYNGEE. The V end lost 0 bases, the J end lost 8 bases, and 12 bases lay between the germline ends. CDR3 residues: CASSVEGEYDEQFF. The DNA for the CDR3 is TGTGCCAGCAGCGTAGAGGGGGAGTACGATGAGCAGTTCTTC.

This clone was seen more than once but under ten times. The rearrangement joins TRBV7-8 to TRBJ2-1, with 9 bases matching TRBD1. In germline, CDR1 is SGHVS, CDR2 FQNEAQ. This CDR3 region has 12 residues. V lost 5 bases and J lost 10; bases outside the gene matches: 3. The CDR3 here is CASSKGQGEQFF. CDR3 in DNA: TGTGCCAGCAGCAAAGGACAGGGGGAGCAGTTCTTC. Full variable domain (missing parts from reference TRBV7-8 and TRBJ2-1): GAGVSQSPRYKVAKRGQDVALRCDPISGHVSLFWYQQALGQGPEFLTYFQNEAQLDKSGLPSDRFFAERPEGSVSTLKIQRTQQEDSAVYLCASSKGQGEQFFGPGTRLTVL.

The V call is TRBV6-2 or TRBV6-3, the J call TRBJ2-7; maybe TRBD1 (6 bases). Germline V gene lookup returns CDR1 MNHEY and CDR2 SVGEGT. Trimming left V 2 bases short and J 6 bases short, with 26 bases between. This CDR3 is built from 18 residues. The CDR3 region is CASSYRAGTPKEKLEQYF. Written as DNA, the CDR3 is TGTGCCAGCAGTTACCGGGCCGGGACACCTAAGGAGAAGCTCGAGCAGTACTTC.

V and J are TRBV19 and TRBJ1-1; D remains unclear. V was shortened by 5 bases and J by 0 bases, with 13 bases between the two germline ends. CDR1 LNHDA and CDR2 SQIVND come from the germline V gene (reference sequence). This CDR3 is 15 amino acids long. CDR3 amino acids: CASSAEAVVNTEAFF. The CDR3 DNA is TGTGCCAGTAGTGCGGAGGCGGTGGTGAACACTGAAGCTTTCTTT.

This clone showed up just a few times. V usage is TRBV9 and J usage is TRBJ2-7, with 10 bases matching TRBD1. This CDR3 has 14 residues. Germline assignment: CDR1 SGDLS and CDR2 YYNGEE. With V trimmed by 4 bases and J by 2 bases, 3 bases remained unmatched. The CDR3 DNA reads as TGTGCCAGCAGCATCGGACAGGGGGCCTACGAGCAGTACTTC. It translates to CASSIGQGAYEQYF.

The CDR3 bases are TGTGCCAGCAGTTACCTGGGACAGAACACTGAAGCTTTCTTT. It encodes CASSYLGQNTEAFF. The chain uses TRBV6-2 or TRBV6-3 and TRBJ1-1; D is perhaps TRBD1 (6 bases). In germline, CDR1 is MNHEY, CDR2 SVGEGT. V lost 2 bases and J lost 1, with 8 bases in between. CDR3 size: 14 residues.

The chain has TRBV28 and TRBJ2-6, with 7 positions matching TRBD1. Per germline, CDR1 MDHEN and CDR2 SYDVKM. J lost 2 bases, V lost 6 bases, and 10 bases had no gene match. The CDR3 spans 17 residues. The CDR3 reads CASRVRQGLTGANVLTF. CDR3 DNA sequence: TGTGCCAGCAGAGTACGACAGGGTCTGACTGGGGCCAACGTCCTGACTTTC.

A remark on this clone: This specimen includes other DNA sequences encoding the same CDR3. This chain connects TRBV7-3 to TRBJ2-3; 9 positions agree with TRBD2. Unmatched junction bases numbered 1, after V lost 2 bases and J lost 1 base. Per germline, CDR1 SGHTA and CDR2 FQGTGA. This CDR3 is 15 amino acids long. The CDR3 loop is CASSLLAGGTDTQYF. The CDR3 coding sequence is TGTGCCAGCAGCTTATTAGCGGGAGGCACAGATACGCAGTATTTT. The full variable domain, completed using reference TRBV7-3 and TRBJ2-3, is GAGVSQTPSNKVTEKGKYVELRCDPISGHTALYWYRQSLGQGPEFLIYFQGTGAADDSGLPNDRFFAVRPEGSVSTLKIQRTERGDSAVYLCASSLLAGGTDTQYFGPGTRLTVL.

The chain employs TRBV30 and TRBJ1-4; D is possibly TRBD1 (6 bases). Germline V gives CDR1 GTSNPN, CDR2 SVGIG (reference sequence). This CDR3 comprises 17 residues. V lost 5 bases and J lost 2, with 21 bases in between. The CDR3 region has the DNA TGTGCCTGGGGAGGACAGATGGGGGCTCGTACTAATGAAAAACTGTTTTTT. Amino acids: CAWGGQMGARTNEKLFF.

The chain couples TRBV11-2 to TRBJ2-1, with D uncertain. V shed 7 bases and J shed 6 bases, with 19 bases lying between them. This CDR3 is built from 15 residues. CDR1 and CDR2 from the germline V gene are SGHAT and FQNNGV. Here the CDR3 reads CASNPGSSTANEQFF. The CDR3 nucleotides are TGTGCCAGCAACCCAGGAAGCTCCACCGCCAATGAGCAGTTCTTC.

The CDR3 DNA is TGTGCCAGCAGTTCGAACAGGGGCCGGAACACTGAAGCTTTCTTT. It is translated as CASSSNRGRNTEAFF. The V call is TRBV28, the J call TRBJ1-1, with 7 positions matching TRBD1. CDR3 size: 15 residues. Germline CDR1 and CDR2: MDHEN and SYDVKM. Trimming took 4 bases from V and 1 from J; bases not matched to a gene: 6.

V is TRBV7-8 and J is TRBJ2-5; TRBD1 is a possible D gene (6 bases). V was trimmed by 5 bases and J by 4 bases, leaving 17 bases between them. CDR3 length: 15 residues. CDR1 and CDR2 (germline): SGHVS, FQNEAQ. CDR3 amino acids: CASSLGTLIRETQYF. The CDR3 DNA is TGTGCCAGCAGCCTCGGGACACTGATTAGAGAGACCCAGTACTTC.

The rearrangement joins TRBV6-2 or TRBV6-3 to TRBJ2-2; D is ambiguous. The CDR3 loop spans 14 amino acids. V was pared by 0 bases and J by 5 bases, with 7 bases between. CDR1 and CDR2 (germline): MNHEY, SVGEGT. As DNA, the CDR3 is TGTGCCAGCAGTTACTCAGTCCGGACCGGGGAGCTGTTTTTT. This gives the protein CASSYSVRTGELFF.

This rearrangement joins TRBV28 to TRBJ2-1, with a weak D call TRBD2 (6 bases). V lost 7 bases and J 2 bases, leaving 12 bases between the germline ends. Germline V gene sequence: CDR1 MDHEN, CDR2 SYDVKM. The CDR3 runs to 14 residues. The CDR3 nucleotides are TGTGCCAGCATTGGGACTTCCCCCTACAATGAGCAGTTCTTC. It translates to CASIGTSPYNEQFF.